These 12 T cell receptor beta chains were all obtained from the same sample, sequenced in a study of T cell repertoires in cytomegalovirus infection. In TCRdb, the reads were re-called with MiXCR into one record per CDR3 protein. The table includes 250,000 or so distinct CDR3 sequences, over 15% detected once. Sequenced sample: CD8+ T cells from PBMCs. These receptors originate from a human donor in good health (CMV status not recorded). Some clones in this sample may be carry-over from other donors' samples.

About this clonotype: A clone one base away is much larger, so this may be a read error. The gene calls are TRBV20-1 and TRBJ2-7, with D possibly TRBD1 on 6 matching bases. The germline V gene has CDR1 DFQATT and CDR2 SNEGSKA (reference sequence). There are 15 residues in the CDR3. The CDR3 DNA reads as TGCAGTGCTAGAGATCTTGGGGGCAGCTCCTACGAGCAGAACTTC. This translates into CSARDLGGSSYEQNF.

In its sample, this clonotype was seen a few times. The genes are TRBV6-5 and TRBJ2-3; no reliable D call. The CDR3 spans 15 residues. V lost 5 bases and J 3 bases, leaving 15 bases between the germline ends. CDR1 is MNHEY and CDR2 is SVGAGI in the germline V gene. DNA of the CDR3: TGTGCCAGCAGTATGAAGGGCTCGGAGACAGATACGCAGTATTTT. Protein sequence: CASSMKGSETDTQYF.

This chain joins TRBV6-6 and TRBJ2-7; D unclear. Germline CDR1 MNHNY, CDR2 SVGAGI (reference sequence). V lost 5 bases and J 2 bases, leaving 16 bases between the germline ends. The CDR3 sequence is 15 residues long. CDR3 protein: CASSVDGTVPYEQYF. The CDR3 DNA sequence: TGTGCCAGCAGTGTAGACGGTACCGTACCCTACGAGCAGTACTTC.

The rearrangement uses TRBV29-1 and TRBJ2-2; no firm D call. Germline V gives CDR1 SQVTM, CDR2 ANQGSEA. The CDR3 runs to 13 residues. V dropped 4 bases and J dropped 1 base, with 7 bases sitting between them. DNA for the CDR3: TGCAGCGTTGTGAAGGAGAACACCGGGGAGCTGTTTTTT. Its translation is CSVVKENTGELFF.

This clonotype appeared many times. The chain links TRBV6-5 to TRBJ1-1; D unresolved. The CDR3 totals 15 residues. Trimming took 0 bases from V and 0 from J, leaving 8 bases between them. Germline CDR1 reads MNHEY; CDR2 reads SVGAGI. The CDR3 bases are TGTGCCAGCAGTTACTCGGGGTTATTGAACACTGAAGCTTTCTTT. Amino acid sequence: CASSYSGLLNTEAFF.

The V gene is TRBV5-4, the J gene TRBJ2-5; D is perhaps TRBD2 (7 bases). The CDR3 has 16 residues. Germline CDR1 reads SGHNT; CDR2 reads YYREEE (reference sequence). Trimming removed 0 bases at V and 5 bases at J, with 17 bases between. CDR3 sequence reads: CASSLEPLGGDETQYF. As DNA, the CDR3 is TGTGCCAGCAGCTTGGAACCCTTAGGGGGGGACGAGACCCAGTACTTC. Combining the CDR3 with reference TRBV5-4 and TRBJ2-5 gives the whole variable domain ETGVTQSPTHLIKTRGQQVTLRCSSQSGHNTVSWYQQALGQGPQFIFQYYREEENGRGNFPPRFSGLQFPNYSSELNVNALELDDSALYLCASSLEPLGGDETQYFGPGTRLLVL.

This clonotype was detected many times. The J gene is TRBJ2-1, the V gene TRBV4-1, with D unclear. V was trimmed by 4 bases and J by 10 bases, leaving 14 bases between them. The CDR3 length is 13 residues. Germline V gives CDR1 MGHRA, CDR2 YSYEKL. CDR3 DNA: TGCGCCAGCAGCCCTGCTGCCCGTGGGGAGCAGTTCTTC. It is translated as CASSPAARGEQFF.

This clonotype was counted many times. V gene TRBV4-1 combines with J gene TRBJ2-3; D gene unclear. CDR1 MGHRA and CDR2 YSYEKL come from the germline V gene. The CDR3 loop spans 12 amino acids. The germline V and J ends were trimmed by 2 bases and 6 bases, with 6 bases remaining between them. The DNA for the CDR3 is TGCGCCAGCAGCCAATTGGCGGATACGCAGTATTTT. This sequence encodes CASSQLADTQYF.

This clonotype has at least ten counts. The chain recombines TRBV7-9 with TRBJ1-1, with D possibly TRBD1 on 5 matching bases. The CDR3 loop spans 11 amino acids. V was clipped by 4 bases and J by 5 bases, with 5 bases between them. Looked up from germline, CDR1 is SEHNR and CDR2 is FQNEAQ (reference sequence). CDR3 nucleotides: TGTGCCAGCAGCTACAGGACTGAAGCTTTCTTT. Translating it yields CASSYRTEAFF.

This clonotype was seen ten or more times. The chain uses TRBV5-5 and TRBJ1-6; TRBD1 matches 8 bases. The V gene's germline CDR1 is SGHKS and CDR2 YYEKEE (reference sequence). J gave up 7 bases and V 1 base, and 4 bases lay outside the gene matches. This CDR3 is built from 15 residues. The CDR3 DNA sequence: TGTGCCAGCAGCTTGTGGACAGGGACAAATTCACCCCTCCACTTT. Translated, it gives CASSLWTGTNSPLHF.

This clonotype was detected many times. This chain connects TRBV6-2 or TRBV6-3 to TRBJ2-3; D unresolved. The CDR3 consists of 14 residues. CDR1 is MNHEY and CDR2 is SVGEGT in the germline V gene. V was cut by 7 bases and J by 0 bases, with 11 bases left in between. This CDR3 reads CASTRTSSTDTQYF. In nucleotides, the CDR3 is TGTGCCAGCACGCGGACGTCTAGCACAGATACGCAGTATTTT.

There are a few counts of this clonotype. The chain links TRBV4-1 to TRBJ2-7, with D unclear. This CDR3 spans 14 amino acids. The germline V and J ends were trimmed by 0 bases and 2 bases, with 8 bases remaining between them. CDR1 MGHRA and CDR2 YSYEKL come from the germline V gene. CDR3 nucleotides: TGCGCCAGCAGCCAAGATTGGCCCACCTACGAGCAGTACTTC. Its protein is CASSQDWPTYEQYF.